The 7 T cell receptor beta chains below all came from one sample that was sequenced in a study of T cell responses to AZD1222 COVID-19 vaccine. The method was immunoSEQ multiplex PCR; TCRdb's version includes in-frame clones alone and lacks a portion of them. This table has tens of thousands of clones, about 93% appearing once. Here the sequenced sample was peripheral blood, taken 28 days after the second dose of the MenACWY control vaccine. The source of these receptors is an adult who received the MenACWY meningococcal vaccine as a control.

This chain uses TRBV28 with TRBJ2-1; 8 nucleotides line up with TRBD2. This CDR3 spans 13 amino acids. V lost 6 bases to trimming and J lost 10 bases; unmatched junction nucleotides: 8. The germline V gene encodes CDR1 MDHEN and CDR2 SYDVKM. The CDR3 here is CASSRAGVGEQFF. The DNA of the CDR3 is TGTGCCAGCAGCCGAGCGGGAGTCGGCGAGCAGTTCTTC.

J is TRBJ2-2 and V is TRBV6-2 or TRBV6-3; TRBD2 is a possible D gene (6 bases). The germline gives CDR1 MNHEY, CDR2 SVGEGT. V dropped 2 bases and J dropped 1 base, with 11 bases sitting between them. CDR3 length: 16 amino acids. CDR3 amino acids: CASSYASEGNTGELFF. CDR3 in DNA: TGTGCCAGCAGTTACGCTAGCGAAGGGAACACCGGGGAGCTGTTTTTT.

The chain combines TRBV6-1 with TRBJ2-2; a possible D gene is TRBD2 (5 bases). Trimming cost V 1 base and J 3 bases, with 12 bases left between them. The CDR3 length is 16 residues. Per the germline V gene, CDR1 is MNHNS and CDR2 is SASEGT. The CDR3 nucleotides are TGTGCCAGCAGTGAAGAGCCGGGGATGGACACCGGGGAGCTGTTTTTT. As protein: CASSEEPGMDTGELFF.

The V and J genes are TRBV28 and TRBJ1-1, with D possibly matching TRBD1 (5 bases). Germline V gene lookup returns CDR1 MDHEN and CDR2 SYDVKM. The CDR3 is made up of 13 amino acids. Trimming left V 7 bases short and J 3 bases short, with 12 bases between. CDR3 DNA: TGTGCCAGCATTAACGGCAGGGACACTGAAGCTTTCTTT. It yields the protein CASINGRDTEAFF.

This chain joins TRBV10-3 and TRBJ1-1; 8 bases match TRBD1. V trimming: 1 base; J trimming: 10 bases; junction bases outside the gene matches: 11. The CDR3 runs to 15 residues. Germline loops: CDR1 ENHRY, CDR2 SYGVKD. CDR3 amino acids: CAISELGQVTGGAFF. CDR3 coding DNA: TGTGCCATCAGTGAGTTGGGACAGGTCACAGGTGGAGCTTTCTTT.

The V call is TRBV9, the J call TRBJ2-1; 7 bases agree with TRBD2. Looked up from germline, CDR1 is SGDLS and CDR2 is YYNGEE. The V and J ends lost 7 bases and 5 bases, in that order; junction bases with no gene match: 12. The CDR3 loop spans 15 amino acids. DNA of the CDR3: TGTGCCAGCGCCCCCCGCGGGGGTCGGGACAATGAGCAGTTCTTC. The encoded protein is CASAPRGGRDNEQFF.

This clone was seen a few times. This CDR3 reads CASSLEGQGTEKLFF. DNA for the CDR3: TGTGCCAGCAGCCTAGAGGGACAGGGAACCGAAAAACTGTTTTTT. This rearrangement joins TRBV7-8 to TRBJ1-4; 9 bases align to TRBD1. The CDR3 length is 15 residues. CDR1 SGHVS and CDR2 FQNEAQ come from the germline V gene. The V segment lost 5 bases and the J segment 8 bases; nucleotides outside the gene matches: 9.